Presented here are 2 T cell receptor beta chains from one specimen sequenced in a study of identical twins. TCRdb used MiXCR to reprocess the 5' RACE reads, holding one entry per CDR3 protein. The table includes fewer than 550,000 distinct CDR3 sequences, roughly 15% detected once. The data were also submitted as part of a second study, on yellow fever vaccine responses in identical twins.

Source material: CD4+ T cells sorted from blood. These receptors all stem from a young woman in good health.

This clonotype was found a few times. This sequence joins TRBV11-2 and TRBJ2-3; the match to TRBD1 covers 9 bases. The germline V gene encodes CDR1 SGHAT and CDR2 FQNNGV. This CDR3 has 15 amino acids. The trim removed 10 bases at V and 4 bases at J, leaving 12 bases unmatched. CDR3 sequence reads: CATTLWTGVPDTQYF. For the CDR3, the DNA is TGTGCCACCACCCTTTGGACAGGGGTTCCAGATACGCAGTATTTT.

The chain has TRBV10-2 and TRBJ2-1; TRBD2 agrees at 7 bases. V shed 10 bases and J 5 bases; nucleotides not matched to a gene: 23. CDR3 length equals 18 residues. Germline CDR1 WSHSY, CDR2 SAAADI. This CDR3 reads CATRWGGMGRGLDNEQFF. The DNA for the CDR3 is TGCGCCACCAGGTGGGGGGGAATGGGAAGGGGTTTGGACAATGAGCAGTTCTTC.